Below are 8 T cell receptor beta chains sequenced from a single sample in a study of cytotoxic CD8 clonotypes in ibrutinib-treated CLL. The repertoire was sequenced with immunoSEQ multiplex PCR; TCRdb's copy has only in-frame clones and lacks some. The sample holds some 93,000 clones; almost 80% are singletons and the top ten take around 32%. The specimen comprised PBMCs, sampled after 12 months of ibrutinib treatment. These receptors came from a human donor with chronic lymphocytic leukemia.

The V and J genes are TRBV19 and TRBJ2-3; possibly TRBD1 for D (7 bases). The CDR3 has 14 amino acids. Germline loops: CDR1 LNHDA, CDR2 SQIVND (reference sequence). V was shortened by 1 base and J by 7 bases, with 12 bases between the two germline ends. The CDR3 is CASSIGQGGNTQYF. CDR3 in DNA: TGTGCCAGTAGTATAGGACAGGGAGGAAATACGCAGTATTTT.

The J gene is TRBJ1-2, the V gene TRBV18; TRBD1 aligns across 7 bases. Germline V gene sequence: CDR1 KGHSH, CDR2 LQKENI. The CDR3 covers 16 residues. Unmatched junction bases numbered 5, after V lost 1 base and J lost 0 bases. CDR3 sequence (DNA): TGTGCCAGCTCACCACGTACAGGGGTTTCTAACTATGGCTACACCTTC. Its translation is CASSPRTGVSNYGYTF.

J is TRBJ1-4 and V is TRBV18; a weak D match, TRBD1 (6 bases). The CDR3 consists of 14 residues. In germline, CDR1 is KGHSH, CDR2 LQKENI. V was pared by 6 bases and J by 8 bases, with 16 bases between. CDR3 protein: CASSPQGFYEKLFF. The CDR3 DNA is TGTGCCAGCTCCCCTCAGGGGTTCTACGAAAAACTGTTTTTT. The full variable domain, with the rest looked up from reference TRBV18 and TRBJ1-4, is NAGVMQNPRHLVRRRGQEARLRCSPMKGHSHVYWYRQLPEEGLKFMVYLQKENIIDESGMPKERFSAEFPKEGPSILRIQQVVRGDSAAYFCASSPQGFYEKLFFGSGTQLSVL.

This chain joins TRBV19 and TRBJ2-5, with TRBD2 identical over 8 bases. Germline assignment: CDR1 LNHDA and CDR2 SQIVND (reference sequence). CDR3 length: 16 amino acids. V dropped 4 bases and J dropped 5; count of bases not matched to a gene: 12. The CDR3 is CASSTSRGGPRETQYF. For the CDR3, the DNA is TGTGCCAGTAGTACCTCCCGCGGGGGGCCACGGGAGACCCAGTACTTC.

This sequence joins TRBV7-9 and TRBJ2-3; 11 bases are shared with TRBD1. Germline V gene lookup returns CDR1 SEHNR and CDR2 FQNEAQ (reference sequence). The V gene end was trimmed by 7 bases and the J gene end by 5 bases; junction bases not matched to a gene: 5. This CDR3 comprises 14 residues. CDR3 protein: CASNKGQGGDTQYF. The CDR3 nucleotides read TGTGCCAGCAACAAGGGACAGGGGGGAGATACGCAGTATTTT.

V is TRBV13 and J is TRBJ2-1; 8 bases fit TRBD2. CDR1 PRHDT and CDR2 FYEKMQ come from the germline V gene (reference sequence). The CDR3 has 14 amino acids. V lost 2 bases and J lost 7; bases outside the gene matches: 4. In DNA, the CDR3 is TGTGCCAGCAGCTTATTTAGCGGGACGAATGAGCAGTTCTTC. It is translated as CASSLFSGTNEQFF.

The chain links TRBV4-3 to TRBJ2-3; D unclear. V lost 1 base, J lost 5 bases, and 19 bases lay in between. The V gene's germline CDR1 is LGHNA and CDR2 YSLEER. The CDR3 has 17 amino acids. As DNA, the CDR3 is TGCGCCAGCAGCCAAGCGTCTTCGCCTCCCCAAGGAGATACGCAGTATTTT. The encoded protein is CASSQASSPPQGDTQYF.

The chain combines TRBV27 with TRBJ2-5; D may be TRBD2 (6 bases). CDR1 is MNHEY and CDR2 is SMNVEV in the germline V gene (reference sequence). The V end was cut by 0 bases, the J end by 5 bases, with 13 bases between. The length of the CDR3 is 15 residues. The CDR3 spells CASSLSRGVVETQYF. The CDR3 DNA is TGTGCCAGCAGTTTATCGCGGGGAGTTGTCGAGACCCAGTACTTC.